This is a list of T cell receptor beta chains from one sample in a study of blood T cell repertoires in COVID-19. The protocol was immunoSEQ multiplex PCR, while the TCRdb copy is restricted to in-frame clones and leaves out a portion. The sample lists some 80,000 clones, roughly 80% occurring once. Sequenced input: peripheral blood. These receptors all stem from a woman in her seventies with acute or convalescent COVID-19. CDR3s include the opening cysteine and the closing phenylalanine or tryptophan.

>TRBV2|TRBJ2-7
CASSVLSSYEQYF
>TRBV21-1|TRBJ2-5
CASSKAEQGAGETQYF
>TRBV10-2|TRBJ1-2
CASSESGGASVGYTF
>TRBV7-8|TRBJ2-7
CASSPSGPYEQYF
>TRBV24-1|TRBJ1-2
CATSSKGGSIGGYTF
>TRBV2|TRBJ1-5
CASSGTGEQPQHF
>TRBV24-1|TRBJ2-7
CATSDSGVGEQYF
>TRBV2|TRBJ2-6
CASSVTFVSGANVLTF
>TRBV18|TRBJ1-1
CASSPGSPNTEAFF
>TRBV7-9|TRBJ1-3
CASSRTDSPQFAGNTIYF
>TRBV9|TRBJ1-2
CASSVGEGYTF
>TRBV4-1|TRBJ1-4
CASSERQGWGEKLFF
>TRBV4-2|TRBJ2-1
CASSRDSTSGNEQFF
>TRBV19|TRBJ2-5
CASSTGAQETQYF
>TRBV14|TRBJ2-1
CASSQDLGLAANEQFF
>TRBV24-1|TRBJ2-5
CATSATGALETQYF
>TRBV6-1|TRBJ2-4
CASSERQGLPKNIQYF
>TRBV7-7|TRBJ2-3
CASSAGTSNTDTQYF
>TRBV2|TRBJ2-2
CASRRTSGRQTGELFF
>TRBV7-8|TRBJ2-7
CASSFLADPYEQYF
>TRBV29-1|TRBJ2-7
CSVDVGTTYEQYF
>TRBV27|TRBJ2-7
CAGLSLRLEQYF
>TRBV2|TRBJ2-1
CASSEILAGEQFF
>TRBV30|TRBJ1-5
CAWSRQGSNQPQHF
>TRBV7-9|TRBJ1-2
CASSLLGTGDNYGYTF
>TRBV18|TRBJ1-1
CASSRGEGNTEAFF
>TRBV5-6|TRBJ1-3
CASSLSGYFSGNTIYF
>TRBV2|TRBJ1-1
CASSALTVNTEAFF